Shown below are 22 T cell receptor beta chains from a single sample sequenced in a study of radiotherapy plus CTLA-4 blockade in lung cancer. Method: immunoSEQ multiplex PCR; TCRdb's copy keeps in-frame clones and lacks some. The sample contains about 53,000 clones, roughly 81% of which appear only once. Sequencing used peripheral blood, obtained from a patient treated with radiotherapy plus ipilimumab. The receptors stem from a human donor with non-small cell lung cancer whose response to radiotherapy plus ipilimumab could not be evaluated.

The chain uses TRBV7-2 and TRBJ2-7; 8 bases fit TRBD2. Germline V CDR1 and CDR2: SGHTA, FQGNSA. The CDR3 extends over 16 amino acids. Trimming removed 3 bases from V and 7 bases from J; junction bases left unmatched: 14. CDR3 bases: TGTGCCAGCAGCTTCTCTGGGGCGGGAGGAACGCGAGAGCAGTACTTC. This sequence encodes CASSFSGAGGTREQYF.

CDR3 DNA sequence: TGTGCCAGCAGTTTAATGGACAGGGGGAATGAAAAACTGTTTTTT. Its protein product is CASSLMDRGNEKLFF. V usage is TRBV28 and J usage is TRBJ1-4, with 10 nucleotides matching TRBD1. CDR3 length: 15 amino acids. Germline V gene data show CDR1 as MDHEN and CDR2 as SYDVKM. The trim removed 2 bases at V and 5 bases at J, leaving 2 bases unmatched.

The V and J genes are TRBV7-2 and TRBJ2-7, with a tentative D call TRBD1 (6 bases). Trimming took off 2 bases at V and 0 bases at J, with 8 bases between the two ends. The CDR3 has 14 residues. Germline values: CDR1 SGHTA, CDR2 FQGNSA. The CDR3 protein is CASSLQGSSYEQYF. Here the CDR3 DNA reads TGTGCCAGCAGCTTACAGGGGAGCTCCTACGAGCAGTACTTC.

The chain recombines TRBV6-5 with TRBJ2-5; 7 bases fit TRBD2. The CDR3 runs to 15 residues. V lost 0 bases to trimming and J lost 2 bases; unmatched junction nucleotides: 3. Germline V gene lookup returns CDR1 MNHEY and CDR2 SVGAGI. CDR3 amino acids: CASSYSLAIQETQYF. In DNA, the CDR3 is TGTGCCAGCAGTTACTCACTAGCGATACAAGAGACCCAGTACTTC.

The chain is built from TRBV7-3 and TRBJ2-1; 10 bases agree with TRBD2. The germline V gene encodes CDR1 SGHTA and CDR2 FQGTGA. V gave up 5 bases and J gave up 4 bases; unmatched junction bases: 14. The CDR3 contains 18 residues. The CDR3: CASSLQEVAGGGYNEQFF. The CDR3, as DNA: TGTGCCAGCAGCCTCCAGGAAGTAGCGGGAGGAGGTTACAATGAGCAGTTCTTC.

The chain employs TRBV30 and TRBJ2-1, with TRBD1 matching 11 bases. This CDR3 spans 15 amino acids. Germline CDR1 GTSNPN, CDR2 SVGIG (reference sequence). J gave up 5 bases and V 4 bases, and 7 bases lay outside the gene matches. CDR3 region: CAWITWDRGDNEQFF. The CDR3, as DNA: TGTGCCTGGATAACCTGGGACAGGGGGGACAATGAGCAGTTCTTC.

CDR3 amino acids: CASSRDRGYEQYF. DNA of the CDR3: TGTGCCAGCAGTCGGGACAGGGGGTACGAGCAGTACTTC. The rearrangement uses TRBV6-5 and TRBJ2-7; 11 bases fit TRBD1. CDR1 MNHEY and CDR2 SVGAGI come from the germline V gene. Trimming at V came to 5 bases and at J to 4 bases, leaving 1 base not matched to a gene. There are 13 residues in the CDR3.

This clone came up a few times. The J gene is TRBJ2-7, the V gene TRBV5-4; a possible D gene is TRBD2 (5 bases). The germline V gene encodes CDR1 SGHNT and CDR2 YYREEE (reference sequence). Between the trimmed V and J ends, which lost 2 bases and 11 bases, there was a span of 20 bases. The CDR3 is made up of 14 amino acids. The CDR3 DNA reads as TGTGCCAGCAGCTTAACGACTACGAGCTTGGAGGAGTACTTC. Residues: CASSLTTTSLEEYF.

The chain links TRBV15 to TRBJ2-1; a weak D match, TRBD2 (5 bases). CDR1 is LNHNV, CDR2 YYDKDF, per germline (reference sequence). V was cut by 5 bases and J by 1 base, with 15 bases left in between. The CDR3 runs 16 residues. In DNA form, the CDR3 reads TGTGCCACCAGCGGAAAGTGGAGCGGATCCTACAATGAGCAGTTCTTC. Its translation: CATSGKWSGSYNEQFF.

The genes are TRBV2 and TRBJ2-1, with 8 bases that match TRBD2. The germline V gene encodes CDR1 SNHLY and CDR2 FYNNEI. This CDR3 has 15 amino acids. The ends lost 6 bases at V and 5 bases at J; junction bases unmatched: 9. CDR3 amino acids: CASRPGLAQHNEQFF. CDR3 in DNA: TGTGCCAGCAGGCCCGGACTAGCCCAGCACAATGAGCAGTTCTTC.

The J gene is TRBJ1-2, the V gene TRBV15; TRBD1 matches at 11 bases. V lost 0 bases to trimming and J lost 6 bases; unmatched junction nucleotides: 12. The length of the CDR3 is 18 residues. The V gene's germline CDR1 is LNHNV and CDR2 YYDKDF (reference sequence). CDR3: CATSRDRGGQGGRNGYTF. Written as DNA, the CDR3 is TGTGCCACCAGCAGAGATCGTGGGGGACAGGGGGGGCGGAATGGCTACACCTTC. The variable domain in full, completed from reference TRBV15 and TRBJ1-2, reads DAMVIQNPRYQVTQFGKPVTLSCSQTLNHNVMYWYQQKSSQAPKLLFHYYDKDFNNEADTPDNFQSRRPNTSFCFLDIRSPGLGDTAMYLCATSRDRGGQGGRNGYTFGSGTRLTVV.

This clone was seen only a few times. V and J are TRBV6-4 and TRBJ2-4; 8 bases are a match to TRBD1. Looked up from germline, CDR1 is MRHNA and CDR2 is SNTAGT. Trimming at V came to 4 bases and at J to 6 bases, leaving 2 bases not matched to a gene. The CDR3 sequence is 13 residues long. This CDR3 is CASSAGGPNIQYF. The CDR3 DNA follows: TGTGCCAGCAGTGCAGGGGGCCCAAACATTCAGTACTTC.

V and J are TRBV19 and TRBJ1-5; no clear D. Germline CDR1 LNHDA, CDR2 SQIVND (reference sequence). Deletions cut 7 bases from V and 0 bases from J, with 13 bases between. The CDR3 length is 15 residues. CDR3 amino acids: CASKARENSNQPQHF. The CDR3 nucleotides are TGTGCCAGTAAAGCACGCGAGAATAGCAATCAGCCCCAGCATTTT. The full variable domain, in which reference TRBV19 and TRBJ1-5 provide the parts outside the CDR3, is DGGITQSPKYLFRKEGQNVTLSCEQNLNHDAMYWYRQDPGQGLRLIYYSQIVNDFQKGDIAEGYSVSREKKESFPLTVTSAQKNPTAFYLCASKARENSNQPQHFGDGTRLSIL.

The chain links TRBV6-5 to TRBJ1-1; 8 bases line up with TRBD1. The trim removed 5 bases at V and 1 base at J, leaving 6 bases unmatched. This CDR3 is built from 15 residues. Germline assignment: CDR1 MNHEY and CDR2 SVGAGI. Written as DNA, the CDR3 is TGTGCCAGCAGTCCCACCGGGACAGGGAACACTGAAGCTTTCTTT. Translating gives CASSPTGTGNTEAFF.

This clone came up once. This chain connects TRBV18 to TRBJ2-3; 7 bases fit TRBD2. Germline CDR1 reads KGHSH; CDR2 reads LQKENI. The CDR3 has 14 amino acids. With V trimmed by 5 bases and J by 2 bases, 4 bases remained unmatched. The CDR3 nucleotides are TGTGCCAGCTCAAGAGCGGGATACACAGATACGCAGTATTTT. Translated: CASSRAGYTDTQYF.

The chain recombines TRBV7-9 with TRBJ2-7, with D possibly TRBD1 on 6 matching bases. The CDR3 extends over 15 amino acids. Trimming took off 5 bases at V and 5 bases at J, with 19 bases between the two ends. Germline V gene lookup returns CDR1 SEHNR and CDR2 FQNEAQ (reference sequence). The CDR3 is CASSRDTLKPHEQYF. As DNA, the CDR3 is TGTGCCAGCAGCCGGGACACACTAAAACCCCACGAGCAGTACTTC.

The rearrangement uses TRBV28 and TRBJ1-3; no clear D gene. With 5 bases removed from V and 0 bases from J, the gap between germline ends came to 11 bases. Germline V lookup: CDR1 MDHEN, CDR2 SYDVKM. This CDR3 has 15 amino acids. CDR3: CASSPVLSSGNTIYF. CDR3 bases: TGTGCCAGCAGTCCCGTCCTCAGCTCTGGAAACACCATATATTTT. The full variable domain, its missing parts supplied by reference TRBV28 and TRBJ1-3, is DVKVTQSSRYLVKRTGEKVFLECVQDMDHENMFWYRQDPGLGLRLIYFSYDVKMKEKGDIPEGYSVSREKKERFSLILESASTNQTSMYLCASSPVLSSGNTIYFGEGSWLTVV.

The CDR3 sequence is CASSLPGVWTEAFF. The CDR3, as DNA: TGTGCCAGCAGCTTGCCGGGAGTATGGACTGAAGCTTTCTTT. The chain couples TRBV11-2 to TRBJ1-1; the D is unclear. Germline-derived CDR1 and CDR2 are SGHAT and FQNNGV. Trimming removed 3 bases from V and 5 bases from J, with 13 bases in between. CDR3 length: 14 residues.

DNA for the CDR3: TGTGCCAGCAGCCCCAGCGGTTATAGCAATCAGCCCCAGCATTTT. Encoded protein: CASSPSGYSNQPQHF. The J gene is TRBJ1-5, the V gene TRBV6-5; D call uncertain. Trimming removed 6 bases from V and 0 bases from J, with 12 bases in between. Germline CDR1 MNHEY, CDR2 SVGAGI. The CDR3 consists of 15 residues.

The V and J genes are TRBV28 and TRBJ1-5, with 7 nucleotides matching TRBD1. V shed 5 bases, J shed 1 base, and the junction held 8 bases outside the gene matches. The CDR3 length is 16 residues. The germline CDR1 and CDR2 sequences are MDHEN and SYDVKM. The CDR3 region has the DNA TGTGCCAGCAGTCTTAGAACAGGGGCCAGCAATCAGCCCCAGCATTTT. It codes for CASSLRTGASNQPQHF.

The CDR3 region has the DNA TGCAGCGTTGGCCCAAGAGACTATGGCTACACCTTC. Its protein is CSVGPRDYGYTF. This chain uses TRBV29-1 with TRBJ1-2; D is unclear. The CDR3 has 12 amino acids. V lost 4 bases and J 3 bases, leaving 9 bases between the germline ends. The germline V gene has CDR1 SQVTM and CDR2 ANQGSEA.

The chain joins TRBV6-6 to TRBJ2-7, with 9 positions matching TRBD2. Trimming at V came to 2 bases and at J to 4 bases, leaving 6 bases not matched to a gene. The CDR3 is 15 amino acids. From germline, CDR1 is MNHNY and CDR2 SVGAGI (reference sequence). The CDR3 DNA is TGTGCCAGCAGTTACCCCGGGACTAGCTCGTACGAGCAGTACTTC. Protein: CASSYPGTSSYEQYF.